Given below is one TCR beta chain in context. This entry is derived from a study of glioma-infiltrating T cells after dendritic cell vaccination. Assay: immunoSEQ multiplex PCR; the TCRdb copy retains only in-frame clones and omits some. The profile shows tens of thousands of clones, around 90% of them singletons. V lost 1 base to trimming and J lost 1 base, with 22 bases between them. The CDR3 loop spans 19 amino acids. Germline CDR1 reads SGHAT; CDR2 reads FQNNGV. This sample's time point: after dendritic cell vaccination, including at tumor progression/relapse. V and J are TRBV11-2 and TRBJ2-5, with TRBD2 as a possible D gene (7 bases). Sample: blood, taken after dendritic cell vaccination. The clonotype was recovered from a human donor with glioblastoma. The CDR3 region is CASSLGQGLAEFFQETQYF. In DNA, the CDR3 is TGTGCCAGCAGCTTAGGCCAGGGGCTAGCGGAGTTTTTCCAAGAGACCCAGTACTTC.